The entry below describes one T cell receptor beta chain. The antigen is undetermined. The data are from a study of siplizumab effects on memory and regulatory T cells. Generated by immunoSEQ multiplex PCR, the TCRdb table keeps only in-frame clones and is missing some. Found here are 90,000 to 110,000 clones, about 91% of them singletons; the top ten hold around 0.73%. Germline values: CDR1 SGHRS, CDR2 YFSETQ. The CDR3 runs 17 residues. V was trimmed by 0 bases and J by 1 base, leaving 14 bases between them. Study conclusions and caveats: A naive or memory phenotype could not be assigned to roughly 80-95% of the proliferating CD4+ or CD8+ clones. Alloreactive sequences from unstimulated CD4+ memory cells fell significantly with siplizumab. Unstimulated naive T cells seemed to show more diversity than memory cells did, and they also seemed to be among the major contributors to the alloresponse.

The TCR was taken from a human donor in good health. The gene calls are TRBV5-1 and TRBJ1-3; D gene unclear. The sample taken for sequencing was Tregs sorted from blood. CDR3 loop: CASSLDFGLGSGNTIYF. Here the CDR3 DNA reads TGCGCCAGCAGCTTGGATTTTGGCCTTGGGTCTGGAAACACCATATATTTT. The variable domain in full, with the rest retrieved from reference TRBV5-1 and TRBJ1-3, is KAGVTQTPRYLIKTRGQQVTLSCSPISGHRSVSWYQQTPGQGLQFLFEYFSETQRNKGNFPGRFSGRQFSNSRSEMNVSTLELGDSALYLCASSLDFGLGSGNTIYFGEGSWLTVV.